This TCR beta chain stems from a study of beta chain features in type 1 diabetes. As every portion of the isolated RNA was reverse transcribed, the sequencing read expressed TCRB transcripts. Sequencing was performed with immunoSEQ multiplex PCR; in TCRdb, only in-frame clones are kept and a portion is missing. The profile covers some 400,000 clones, with over 12% appearing a single time and 0.019% taken by the ten largest. In germline, CDR1 is KGHSH, CDR2 LQKENI. There are 14 residues in the CDR3. Trimming took off 3 bases at V and 0 bases at J, with 8 bases between the two ends. This clone was detected a few times. The sample carries other DNA sequences with the same CDR3. CD45RO/CCR7/CD25/CD127/CD95/CD27 separated CD4+ naive, central memory, regulatory and stem cell-like memory cells by sorting.

This sequence joins TRBV18 and TRBJ1-1; tentatively, D is TRBD1 (5 bases). The source material was naive CD4+ T cells from blood. The receptor was derived from a woman aged 18-29 years in good health. In DNA, the CDR3 is TGTGCCAGCTCACCCGGGGGAATGAACACTGAAGCTTTCTTT. Protein product: CASSPGGMNTEAFF.